This T cell receptor beta chain derives from a study of radiation and T cells in renal cell carcinoma. This clone turned up a few times. CDR1 is SGHDT, CDR2 YYEEEE, per germline. The CDR3 loop spans 14 amino acids. Trimming left V 0 bases short and J 1 base short, with 7 bases between. Sample time point: baseline pretreatment blood. Treatment meaning: 15 Gy SBRT to primary tumor, nephrectomy 4 weeks later. Blood was sampled at baseline, 2 weeks and 4 weeks after SBRT. TCRdb's table, derived via immunoSEQ multiplex PCR, lists solely in-frame clones and lacks some. The sample lists some 150,000 clones, around 78% occurring once.

The source was blood, collected from a patient whose treatment included radiotherapy and nephrectomy. This TCR was recovered from a woman between 50 and 59 years old with renal cell carcinoma. The gene calls are TRBV5-6 and TRBJ1-1, with D unresolved. CDR3 region: CASSLGVSNTEAFF. CDR3 in DNA: TGTGCCAGCAGCTTGGGGGTTTCGAACACTGAAGCTTTCTTT.